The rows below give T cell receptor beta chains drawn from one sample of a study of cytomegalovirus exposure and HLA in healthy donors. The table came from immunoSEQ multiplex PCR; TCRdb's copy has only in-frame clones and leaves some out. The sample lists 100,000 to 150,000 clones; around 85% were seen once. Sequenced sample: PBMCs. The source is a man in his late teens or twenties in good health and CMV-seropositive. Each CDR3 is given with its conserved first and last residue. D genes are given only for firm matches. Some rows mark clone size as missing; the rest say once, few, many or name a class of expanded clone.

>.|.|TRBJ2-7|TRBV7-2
TGTGCCAACAACACGTCGGGATACGAGCAGTACTTC
CANNTSGYEQYF
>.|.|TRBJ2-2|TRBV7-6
TGTGCCAGCAGCTTCCCAGCGGTTCACACCGGGGAGCTGTTTTTT
CASSFPAVHTGELFF
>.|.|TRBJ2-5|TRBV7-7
TGTGCCAGCAGCTTAGCAGCCAACCAAGAGACCCAGTACTTC
CASSLAANQETQYF
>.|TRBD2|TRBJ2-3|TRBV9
TGTGCCAGCAGCGCGCTAGCGGGGGGCGGGGATACGCAGTATTTT
CASSALAGGGDTQYF
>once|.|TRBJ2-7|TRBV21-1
TGTGCCACGAGGACTAGCGACGAGCAGTACTTC
CATRTSDEQYF
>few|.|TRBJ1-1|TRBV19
TGTGCCAGTAGTATCGGGATGAACACTGAAGCTTTCTTT
CASSIGMNTEAFF
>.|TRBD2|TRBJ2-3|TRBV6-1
TGTGCCAGCAGTGAGTTAGCGGGATACTCTGCAGATACGCAGTATTTT
CASSELAGYSADTQYF
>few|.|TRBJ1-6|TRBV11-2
TGTGCCAGCAGCAACAGAAATAATTCACCCCTCCACTTT
CASSNRNNSPLHF
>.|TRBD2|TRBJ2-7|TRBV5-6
TGTGCCAGCAGCTTGAAGGGACTAGCGGGTTACGAGCAGTACTTC
CASSLKGLAGYEQYF
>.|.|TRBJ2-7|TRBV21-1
TGTGCCAGCAGCACCCGACAGGTCCACGAGCAGTACTTC
CASSTRQVHEQYF
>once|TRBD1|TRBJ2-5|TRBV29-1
TGCAGCGTTGAGGGACAGGGATTCGAGACCCAGTACTTC
CSVEGQGFETQYF
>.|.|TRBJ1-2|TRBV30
TGTGCCTGGAGTGACAACAGGGTCGGCTACACCTTC
CAWSDNRVGYTF
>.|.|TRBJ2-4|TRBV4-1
TGCGCCAGCAGCCAAGATAATGCAGGGGCTGTCAAAAACATTCAGTACTTC
CASSQDNAGAVKNIQYF
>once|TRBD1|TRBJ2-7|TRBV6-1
TGTGCCAGCAGTGCTAAAGACAGGGGAGGCTCCTACGAGCAGTACTTC
CASSAKDRGGSYEQYF
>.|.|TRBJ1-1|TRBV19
TGTGCCAGTAAGCGGGGGGCATCCTCTGAAGCTTTCTTT
CASKRGASSEAFF
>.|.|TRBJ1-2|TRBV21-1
TGTGCCAGCAGGCACGAAGACAGGACGGACTATGGCTACACCTTC
CASRHEDRTDYGYTF
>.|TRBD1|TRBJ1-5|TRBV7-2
TGTGCCAGCAGCTTAGGGTGGACAGGCCGCCAGCCCCAGCATTTT
CASSLGWTGRQPQHF
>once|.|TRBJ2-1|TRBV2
TGTGCCAGCACTCCTCCCTCGGGACTGTCGAAACCGATGAGCTCCTACAATGAGCAGTTCTTC
CASTPPSGLSKPMSSYNEQFF
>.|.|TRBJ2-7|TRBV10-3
TGTGCCATCCGTAGAGCCTACGAGCAGTACTTC
CAIRRAYEQYF
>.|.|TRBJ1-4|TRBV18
TGTGCCAGCGACGAAGCAGGTGCAACTAATGAAAAACTGTTTTTT
CASDEAGATNEKLFF
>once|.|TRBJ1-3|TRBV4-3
TGCGCCAGCAGCCAAGACGGCAGGATGAACTCTGGAAACACCATATATTTT
CASSQDGRMNSGNTIYF
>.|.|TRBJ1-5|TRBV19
TGTGCCAGTAGTATGGGCTTGAATCAGCCCCAGCATTTT
CASSMGLNQPQHF
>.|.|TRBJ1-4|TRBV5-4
TGTGCCAGCAGCTCCCGGCAGGGGTACAGAGAAGGAGCAACTAATGAAAAACTGTTTTTT
CASSSRQGYREGATNEKLFF
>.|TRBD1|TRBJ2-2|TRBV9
TGTGCCAGCAGCGTAGTGAAGGGACAGGGAGTCCCCGGGGAGCTGTTTTTT
CASSVVKGQGVPGELFF
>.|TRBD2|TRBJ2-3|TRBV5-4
TGTGCCAGCAGCCCGAAAGCGGGGCTGGGGGATACGCAGTATTTT
CASSPKAGLGDTQYF
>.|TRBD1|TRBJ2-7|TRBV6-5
TGTGCCAGCAGTTCGGGACAGGGCTCTACCTACGAGCAGTACTTC
CASSSGQGSTYEQYF
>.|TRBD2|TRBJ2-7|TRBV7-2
TGTGCCAGCAGCCCACGGAGCGGGGAGAGTTACGAGAAGTACTTC
CASSPRSGESYEKYF
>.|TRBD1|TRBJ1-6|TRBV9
TGTGCCAGCAGCGCCAAACAGGGGCTCAATTCACCCCTCCACTTT
CASSAKQGLNSPLHF
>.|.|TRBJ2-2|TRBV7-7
TGTGCTACGAGGGCGCGGAACACCGGGGAGCTGTTTTTT
CATRARNTGELFF
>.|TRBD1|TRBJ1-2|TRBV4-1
TGCGCCAGCAGCCAAGCGAGGACAGGGGAAGTGGGTGGCTACACCTTC
CASSQARTGEVGGYTF
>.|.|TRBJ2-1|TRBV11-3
TGTGCCAGCAGCTTCTCTGACAATGAGCAGTTCTTC
CASSFSDNEQFF
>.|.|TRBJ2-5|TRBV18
TGTGCCAGCTCACCACAGTCCGGGGAGACCCAGTACTTC
CASSPQSGETQYF
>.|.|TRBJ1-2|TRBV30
TGTGCCTGGAGGTTGGGGACAAACGGCTACACCTTC
CAWRLGTNGYTF
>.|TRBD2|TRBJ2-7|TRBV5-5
TGTGCCAGCAGCTTAGGTCAGACTAGCGGGAGCTCCTACGAGCAGTACTTC
CASSLGQTSGSSYEQYF
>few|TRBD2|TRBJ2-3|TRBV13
TGTGCCAGCAGCTTAGGGACTAGCGGGGCAGATACGCAGTATTTT
CASSLGTSGADTQYF
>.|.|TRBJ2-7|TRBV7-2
TGTGCCAGCAGCTTAGGAGGGTGGAGCTCCTACGAGCAGTACTTC
CASSLGGWSSYEQYF